This T cell receptor (beta chain) was recovered during a study of beta chain features in type 1 diabetes. Study observations and caveats: Significant though moderate, a shortening of TCRB CDR3s appeared in all four CD4+ subsets of Type 1 diabetes patients.

The CDR3 is 16 residues long. CDR1 and CDR2 (germline): KGHSH, LQKENI. Germline trimming cut 0 bases from V and 3 bases from J; bases unmatched to any gene: 6. Averaging around 110 mL, one heparinised blood draw was given by each donor. This clone was found a few times. Antigen unknown. The investigators reverse transcribed all of the isolated RNA, so they sequenced expressed TCRB transcripts. Produced via immunoSEQ multiplex PCR; TCRdb's table is partial and in-frame only. Among some 240,000 clones listed, about a sixth were seen once. This clonotype was sampled from a man younger than 40 with type 1 diabetes. The sequenced sample was naive CD4+ T cells from blood. This sequence joins TRBV18 and TRBJ2-3; 7 positions agree with TRBD2. The DNA of the CDR3 is TGTGCCAGCTCACCACCGCGAGCGGGAAGGACAGATACGCAGTATTTT. It translates to CASSPPRAGRTDTQYF.